A single sample is the source of the 2 T cell receptor beta chains below, sequenced in a study of vaccination and CD4 T cells after COVID-19. The Oncomine TCR Beta short-read assay generated sequence data from the DNA of cultured CD4+ T cells. Cultured CD4+ T cells yielded the extracted genomic DNA. TCRdb used MiXCR to reprocess the PCR reads, holding one entry per CDR3 protein. The repertoire holds about 8,800 distinct CDR3 sequences, with 35% as singletons. No antigen is known for these receptors. Stated treatment: approximately nine-day PBMC culture with coronavirus spike peptide pools or control peptides (ViraFEST assay). Harvesting of the unexposed donor's CD4+ T cells predated the COVID-19 pandemic (2011-2018). Sequenced: CD4+ T cells from blood, cultured in vitro. These receptors originate from a human donor in good health.

The V gene is TRBV5-8, the J gene TRBJ2-3, with 10 nucleotides matching TRBD2. Germline V lookup: CDR1 SGHTS, CDR2 YDEGEE. The CDR3 spans 18 residues. V was clipped by 4 bases and J by 0 bases; unmatched bases: 11. The CDR3 region has the DNA TGTGCCAGCAGCGTAGGACTAGCGGAAGTATCTAGCACAGATACGCAGTATTTT. Translating it yields CASSVGLAEVSSTDTQYF.

The chain carries TRBV21-1 and TRBJ1-1; the D call in the table, TRBD1, was not verified against the DNA. TRBV21-1 represents a pseudogene. This CDR3 has 15 residues. For the CDR3, the DNA is TGTGCCAGCGGCTCCCCGACAGAGCCGAACACTGAAGCTTTCTTT. Amino acids: CASGSPTEPNTEAFF.